One and the same sample provided the 21 T cell receptor beta chains below, sequenced in a study of T cells after posttransplantation cyclophosphamide. TCRdb's table, derived via immunoSEQ multiplex PCR, lists solely in-frame clones and lacks some. The data contain roughly 6,900 clones, 95% to 98% of them seen just once; the ten biggest clones take up just over 0.5%. Sequencing was done on a sample of naive CD8+ T cells sorted from PBMCs. These receptor sequences come from a woman between 25 and 40 years old in good health and a related stem cell transplant donor.

J is TRBJ2-3 and V is TRBV4-1; possibly TRBD2 for D (5 bases). Germline-derived CDR1 and CDR2 are MGHRA and YSYEKL. CDR3 length equals 13 residues. With 0 bases removed from V and 4 bases from J, the gap between germline ends came to 5 bases. The CDR3 coding sequence is TGCGCCAGCAGCCAAGAGGAGGCAGATACGCAGTATTTT. Amino acid sequence: CASSQEEADTQYF.

V gene TRBV2 combines with J gene TRBJ2-2; D might be TRBD1 (5 bases). The CDR3 runs to 14 residues. Trimming took off 9 bases at V and 0 bases at J, with 11 bases between the two ends. CDR1 is SNHLY and CDR2 is FYNNEI in the germline V gene. CDR3 nucleotide sequence: TGTGCCAGAACTGACAGTTCGAACACCGGGGAGCTGTTTTTT. Residues: CARTDSSNTGELFF.

The rearrangement links TRBV19 to TRBJ2-1; TRBD1 matches at 9 bases. There are 17 residues in the CDR3. V gave up 4 bases and J gave up 7 bases; unmatched junction bases: 14. Germline V gene sequence: CDR1 LNHDA, CDR2 SQIVND (reference sequence). The CDR3 DNA reads TGTGCCAGTAGTAGGAGCGGGGACAGGGCAATGTGGAATGAGCAGTTCTTC. It is translated as CASSRSGDRAMWNEQFF.

The chain is built from TRBV5-6 and TRBJ1-1; the D is unclear. CDR3 size: 15 residues. V was clipped by 4 bases and J by 0 bases, with 13 bases between them. The germline CDR1 and CDR2 sequences are SGHDT and YYEEEE. This CDR3 reads CASSPPGSLNTEAFF. As DNA, the CDR3 is TGTGCCAGCAGCCCCCCCGGGAGTTTGAACACTGAAGCTTTCTTT.

The V and J genes are TRBV5-4 and TRBJ1-2; TRBD1 aligns across 11 bases. After removal of 4 bases from V and 6 bases from J, the junction contained 11 bases not matched to a gene. CDR1 and CDR2 (germline): SGHNT, YYREEE (reference sequence). CDR3 length: 16 residues. CDR3 nucleotide sequence: TGTGCCAGCAGCCCGGAGCCTGGACAGGGGGCCAATGGCTACACCTTC. It translates to CASSPEPGQGANGYTF.

The V gene is TRBV6-5, the J gene TRBJ2-1; D is uncertain. The CDR3 loop spans 13 amino acids. V dropped 4 bases and J dropped 3 bases, with 7 bases sitting between them. Germline V CDR1 and CDR2: MNHEY, SVGAGI. The CDR3 is CASSSQIYNEQFF. The CDR3 DNA follows: TGTGCCAGCAGTTCACAGATCTACAATGAGCAGTTCTTC.

This chain links TRBV19 with TRBJ1-5; 7 bases agree with TRBD1. V trimming: 2 bases; J trimming: 4 bases; junction bases outside the gene matches: 2. The germline V gene encodes CDR1 LNHDA and CDR2 SQIVND (reference sequence). CDR3 length: 14 residues. CDR3 nucleotides: TGTGCCAGTAGTATAAGGGACAGAAATCAGCCCCAGCATTTT. It codes for CASSIRDRNQPQHF. Filled out from reference TRBV19 and TRBJ1-5, the complete variable domain reads DGGITQSPKYLFRKEGQNVTLSCEQNLNHDAMYWYRQDPGQGLRLIYYSQIVNDFQKGDIAEGYSVSREKKESFPLTVTSAQKNPTAFYLCASSIRDRNQPQHFGDGTRLSIL.

The chain combines TRBV7-3 with TRBJ2-3; no reliable D call. This CDR3 contains 13 residues. V was clipped by 2 bases and J by 0 bases, with 3 bases between them. The germline V gene has CDR1 SGHTA and CDR2 FQGTGA. The DNA of the CDR3 is TGTGCCAGCAGCTTACAAAGCACAGATACGCAGTATTTT. Translation: CASSLQSTDTQYF. The full variable domain, with the rest looked up from reference TRBV7-3 and TRBJ2-3, is GAGVSQTPSNKVTEKGKYVELRCDPISGHTALYWYRQSLGQGPEFLIYFQGTGAADDSGLPNDRFFAVRPEGSVSTLKIQRTERGDSAVYLCASSLQSTDTQYFGPGTRLTVL.

The chain uses TRBV2 and TRBJ1-1, with a weak D call TRBD1 (6 bases). V lost 7 bases to trimming and J lost 5 bases, with 17 bases between them. Germline CDR1 reads SNHLY; CDR2 reads FYNNEI. The CDR3 contains 14 residues. Written as DNA, the CDR3 is TGTGCCAGCACCCCGGACAGTCGTATGACTGAAGCTTTCTTT. Translation: CASTPDSRMTEAFF.

This chain joins TRBV7-7 and TRBJ1-1; D is uncertain. Trimming removed 5 bases at V and 2 bases at J, with 15 bases between. This CDR3 region has 15 residues. Germline assignment: CDR1 SSHAT and CDR2 FNYEAQ (reference sequence). The CDR3 spells CASSPIMGDNTEAFF. CDR3 sequence (DNA): TGTGCCAGCAGCCCAATTATGGGAGACAACACTGAAGCTTTCTTT.

The gene calls are TRBV13 and TRBJ2-3; 9 bases line up with TRBD2. CDR3 length equals 18 residues. Germline CDR1 reads PRHDT; CDR2 reads FYEKMQ (reference sequence). Trimming took 5 bases from V and 0 from J; bases not matched to a gene: 12. CDR3 DNA sequence: TGTGCCAGCAGCCCTCAAGCGGGGGGACCGTCTAGCACAGATACGCAGTATTTT. It translates to CASSPQAGGPSSTDTQYF.

This clone was observed once. The chain recombines TRBV4-3 with TRBJ1-5; D uncertain. Trimming stripped 1 base from V and 7 bases from J, with 14 bases between. From germline, CDR1 is LGHNA and CDR2 YSLEER. The CDR3 is made up of 15 amino acids. The CDR3 loop reads CASSQAVYGVQPQHF. The CDR3 bases are TGCGCCAGCAGCCAAGCGGTCTACGGGGTCCAGCCCCAGCATTTT.

V usage is TRBV19 and J usage is TRBJ2-5, with 9 bases aligning to TRBD1. The V and J ends lost 3 bases and 2 bases, in that order; junction bases with no gene match: 4. Germline loops: CDR1 LNHDA, CDR2 SQIVND (reference sequence). This CDR3 region has 15 residues. CDR3 DNA sequence: TGTGCCAGTAGTATCGACAGGGGGGTACAAGAGACCCAGTACTTC. Residues: CASSIDRGVQETQYF.

The genes are TRBV11-3 and TRBJ2-1; the D gene is possibly TRBD1 (6 bases). From germline, CDR1 is SGHNT and CDR2 YENEEA. CDR3 length: 16 residues. V dropped 1 base and J dropped 2 bases, with 12 bases sitting between them. The CDR3 bases are TGTGCCAGCAGCTTAGGCCCGGACAGAACCTACAATGAGCAGTTCTTC. Its protein is CASSLGPDRTYNEQFF.

The chain carries TRBV7-6 and TRBJ2-1, with a tentative D call TRBD2 (7 bases). The V gene's germline CDR1 is SGHVS and CDR2 FNYEAQ. The ends were cut back, 4 bases at V and 8 bases at J, with 15 bases in the middle. The length of the CDR3 is 14 residues. Here the CDR3 DNA reads TGTGCCAGCAGCTCCCTAGGAGGGGGGGATGAGCAGTTCTTC. Translated: CASSSLGGGDEQFF.

The chain employs TRBV4-3 and TRBJ2-7; possibly TRBD1 for D (6 bases). Germline V gives CDR1 LGHNA, CDR2 YSLEER. Trimming took off 0 bases at V and 0 bases at J, with 9 bases between the two ends. CDR3 length: 15 amino acids. In nucleotides, the CDR3 is TGCGCCAGCAGCCAAGATTTACAGGGCTCCTACGAGCAGTACTTC. Translation: CASSQDLQGSYEQYF.

A single count supports this clone. The chain joins TRBV9 to TRBJ2-1; no definite D call. The germline V gene encodes CDR1 SGDLS and CDR2 YYNGEE. Deletions cut 0 bases from V and 8 bases from J, with 15 bases between. The CDR3 has 15 amino acids. CDR3 in amino acids: CASSVELEIPHEQFF. CDR3 DNA sequence: TGTGCCAGCAGCGTAGAATTGGAGATCCCCCATGAGCAGTTCTTC.

The CDR3 region has the DNA TGCGCCAGCAGCCAAGACCCCGGGATCCCAATCAGCCAGTACTTC. Translated, it gives CASSQDPGIPISQYF. The chain joins TRBV4-3 to TRBJ2-7, with D maybe TRBD2 (5 bases). The germline V gene encodes CDR1 LGHNA and CDR2 YSLEER. The CDR3 contains 15 residues. V gave up 0 bases and J gave up 10 bases, with 19 bases separating them.

The genes are TRBV6-5 and TRBJ2-1; possibly TRBD2 for D (5 bases). From germline, CDR1 is MNHEY and CDR2 SVGAGI. The CDR3 totals 13 residues. The ends were cut back, 2 bases at V and 4 bases at J, with 6 bases in the middle. CDR3 amino acids: CASSYGRYNEQFF. The CDR3 bases are TGTGCCAGCAGTTACGGGAGATACAATGAGCAGTTCTTC.

The chain couples TRBV4-2 to TRBJ2-4, with 16 bases lining up with TRBD2. V lost 2 bases and J lost 4; bases outside the gene matches: 5. The CDR3 consists of 18 residues. Germline V CDR1 and CDR2: LGHNA, YNFKEQ. CDR3 protein: CASSQLGLAGGWKNIQYF. The CDR3 DNA follows: TGTGCCAGCAGCCAACTGGGACTAGCGGGGGGGTGGAAAAACATTCAGTACTTC.

The V call is TRBV4-1, the J call TRBJ2-2, with TRBD1 matching over 9 bases. Germline loops: CDR1 MGHRA, CDR2 YSYEKL. The CDR3 spans 18 residues. V lost 0 bases and J lost 6; bases outside the gene matches: 11. CDR3 protein: CASSQDLIGTGLAGELFF. The CDR3 DNA is TGCGCCAGCAGCCAAGATCTCATTGGGACAGGGTTAGCCGGGGAGCTGTTTTTT.